The 21 T cell receptor beta chains in this list originate from one sample, sequenced in a study of blood T cells in healthy people across ages. A second PCR of about 7 to 11 cycles used a sample-barcoded 5' primer and a J-beta primer mix. TCRdb re-analysed the 5' RACE reads in MiXCR, keeping a single row per CDR3 protein. The data contain under 2,000,000 distinct CDR3 sequences, about 50% of them singletons. Sequences were obtained from blood. The receptors were sampled from a woman aged 40 to 50 in good health.

This clonotype showed up many times. V and J are TRBV29-1 and TRBJ2-3, with no clear D. Germline-derived CDR1 and CDR2 are SQVTM and ANQGSEA. The CDR3 is 11 amino acids. V dropped 8 bases and J dropped 5 bases, with 11 bases sitting between them. This chain's CDR3 is CSTSPVDTQYF. In nucleotides, the CDR3 is TGCAGCACTTCTCCGGTAGATACGCAGTATTTT.

The chain recombines TRBV10-3 with TRBJ1-5, with 8 bases lining up with TRBD1. V was clipped by 5 bases and J by 2 bases; unmatched bases: 2. The CDR3 consists of 14 residues. Germline values: CDR1 ENHRY, CDR2 SYGVKD. The CDR3, as DNA: TGTGCCATCAGTCCGACAGGGGGCAATCAGCCCCAGCATTTT. This encodes CAISPTGGNQPQHF.

This chain uses TRBV6-2 or TRBV6-3 with TRBJ2-1; a weak D match, TRBD1 (5 bases). The assigned J gene may be wrong: the sequence end matches TRBJ2-7 better. The CDR3 is made up of 15 amino acids. The germline V gene encodes CDR1 MNHEY and CDR2 SVGEGT. CDR3 region: CASSYDRAYYNEQYF. The DNA of the CDR3 is TGTGCCAGCAGTTACGACAGAGCATACTACAATGAGCAGTACTTC.

This clonotype was detected a few times. The chain couples TRBV18 to TRBJ2-1; TRBD2 matches 9 bases. The CDR3 is 17 residues long. Unmatched junction bases numbered 11, after V lost 1 base and J lost 7 bases. The germline gives CDR1 KGHSH, CDR2 LQKENI. CDR3 DNA: TGTGCCAGCTCACCACTTCCAACTAGCGGGCGGGGAAATGAGCAGTTCTTC. It specifies CASSPLPTSGRGNEQFF.

The genes are TRBV28 and TRBJ1-5, with D perhaps matching TRBD1 (5 bases). V gave up 1 base and J gave up 4 bases, with 14 bases separating them. CDR1 is MDHEN, CDR2 SYDVKM, per germline. There are 16 residues in the CDR3. This CDR3 reads CASSLSDNRKNQPQHF. The CDR3 DNA is TGTGCCAGCAGTTTATCGGACAACCGGAAAAATCAGCCCCAGCATTTT.

The rearrangement links TRBV6-1 to TRBJ2-3; 13 nucleotides match TRBD2. The V gene end was trimmed by 10 bases and the J gene end by 4 bases; junction bases not matched to a gene: 14. This CDR3 is 17 amino acids long. The V gene's germline CDR1 is MNHNS and CDR2 SASEGT. The CDR3 bases are TGTGCCACCAAAAGGGGACTAGCGGGGTCGAGGGCAGATACGCAGTATTTT. Translating gives CATKRGLAGSRADTQYF.

This sequence joins TRBV12-3 or TRBV12-4 and TRBJ2-4, with D uncertain. This CDR3 is built from 13 residues. Deletions cut 0 bases from V and 4 bases from J, with 4 bases between. DNA of the CDR3: TGTGCCAGCAGTTTAGCAAGGAAAAACATTCAGTACTTC. Translated, it gives CASSLARKNIQYF.

The V call is TRBV20-1, the J call TRBJ2-4; TRBD2 matches at 10 bases. The germline V gene has CDR1 DFQATT and CDR2 SNEGSKA (reference sequence). The trim removed 3 bases at V and 5 bases at J, leaving 7 bases unmatched. The length of the CDR3 is 15 residues. The CDR3 sequence: CSARLAGARQNIQYF. The CDR3 DNA is TGCAGTGCTAGGCTAGCGGGGGCCCGGCAAAACATTCAGTACTTC.

Only a few counts were recorded for this clonotype. The rearrangement joins TRBV20-1 to TRBJ2-1; 9 nucleotides line up with TRBD2. CDR3 length equals 17 residues. Per germline, CDR1 DFQATT and CDR2 SNEGSKA (reference sequence). V lost 4 bases and J lost 2; bases outside the gene matches: 12. CDR3 sequence (DNA): TGCAGTGCTAAGAGGCGGGGGGGCGATGACCCCTACAATGAGCAGTTCTTC. Amino acids: CSAKRRGGDDPYNEQFF.

The rearrangement joins TRBV5-6 to TRBJ2-1; 8 bases fit TRBD2. Germline loops: CDR1 SGHDT, CDR2 YYEEEE. V shed 4 bases, J shed 9 bases, and the junction held 6 bases outside the gene matches. The CDR3 runs to 13 residues. The CDR3, as DNA: TGTGCCAGCAGCCGACGGGAGGGCGCTGAGCAGTTCTTC. Its translation: CASSRREGAEQFF.

This clonotype was counted a few times. The V call is TRBV15, the J call TRBJ2-7; D is perhaps TRBD1 or TRBD2 (5 bases each). The V and J ends lost 1 base and 3 bases respectively, with 10 bases between them. This CDR3 region has 14 residues. CDR1 LNHNV and CDR2 YYDKDF come from the germline V gene (reference sequence). DNA of the CDR3: TGTGCCACCAGCAGAGGACAGAGGGACTACGAGCAGTACTTC. It translates to CATSRGQRDYEQYF. Based on the CDR3 plus reference TRBV15 and TRBJ2-7, the full variable domain is DAMVIQNPRYQVTQFGKPVTLSCSQTLNHNVMYWYQQKSSQAPKLLFHYYDKDFNNEADTPDNFQSRRPNTSFCFLDIRSPGLGDTAMYLCATSRGQRDYEQYFGPGTRLTVT.

The rearrangement uses TRBV6-2 or TRBV6-3 and TRBJ2-5; TRBD2 matches at 9 bases. V lost 4 bases to trimming and J lost 4 bases; unmatched junction nucleotides: 10. The length of the CDR3 is 16 residues. Germline values: CDR1 MNHEY, CDR2 SVGEGT. The chain's CDR3 is CASSFPGLAFGETQYF. CDR3 DNA: TGTGCCAGCAGTTTTCCTGGACTAGCGTTCGGAGAGACCCAGTACTTC.

The chain recombines TRBV7-6 with TRBJ1-5, with 7 positions matching TRBD1. CDR1 is SGHVS, CDR2 FNYEAQ, per germline. The CDR3 is 13 residues long. The J segment lost 6 bases and the V segment lost 6 bases, leaving 5 bases of the junction unmatched. The CDR3 DNA reads as TGTGCCAGCAGTAACAGGGGATCTCAGCCCCAGCATTTT. It specifies CASSNRGSQPQHF.

V gene TRBV29-1 combines with J gene TRBJ2-1; TRBD2 agrees at 11 bases. The CDR3 has 17 residues. The junction had 8 bases not matched to a gene; V was cut back by 4 bases and J by 0 bases. CDR1 is SQVTM and CDR2 is ANQGSEA in the germline V gene. DNA of the CDR3: TGCAGCGTTGGGGCCCCTAGCGGGGGGCACTCCTACAATGAGCAGTTCTTC. It codes for CSVGAPSGGHSYNEQFF.

The chain carries TRBV11-2 and TRBJ2-3; 13 nucleotides match TRBD2. The CDR3 runs to 18 residues. Germline V gene lookup returns CDR1 SGHAT and CDR2 FQNNGV. Trimming took 4 bases from V and 2 from J; bases not matched to a gene: 9. The CDR3 DNA is TGTGCCAGCAGCTCTCCCCCCACTAGCGGGGGGGCCACAGATACGCAGTATTTT. As protein: CASSSPPTSGGATDTQYF.

This sequence joins TRBV14 and TRBJ2-1; D perhaps matches TRBD2 (6 bases). Trimming shortened V by 4 bases and J by 0 bases, and 25 bases separated the two germline ends. CDR1 and CDR2 from the germline V gene are SGHDN and FVKESK. The CDR3 consists of 20 residues. The CDR3 DNA follows: TGTGCCAGCAGCCCGAGACCTCGGGACTTCCTAAGGAGCTCCTACAATGAGCAGTTCTTC. It encodes CASSPRPRDFLRSSYNEQFF.

The rearrangement uses TRBV3-1 and TRBJ1-2, with a weak D call TRBD1 (5 bases). The CDR3 is 16 amino acids. The V gene lost 0 bases and the J gene lost 0 bases, with 11 bases spanning the gap. CDR1 is LGHDT and CDR2 is YNNKEL in the germline V gene (reference sequence). CDR3 nucleotides: TGTGCCAGCAGCCAAGACCTGACAGCAGCTAACTATGGCTACACCTTC. It is translated as CASSQDLTAANYGYTF.

V is TRBV25-1 and J is TRBJ1-2, with D maybe TRBD1 (5 bases). The V gene's germline CDR1 is MGHDK and CDR2 SYGVNS. This CDR3 is built from 13 residues. The V end lost 3 bases, the J end lost 6 bases, and 11 bases lay between the germline ends. This CDR3 reads CASSDFRVHGYTF. The DNA of the CDR3 is TGTGCCAGCAGTGATTTCAGGGTCCATGGCTACACCTTC.

Only one count was recorded for this clonotype. One base away lies a much larger clone, so this may be a sequencing read error. The CDR3 DNA reads TGTGCCAGCGCCTCTCAGGGATACGAGCAGTTCTTC. Encoded protein: CASASQGYEQFF. The rearrangement joins TRBV7-2 to TRBJ2-1; weak D call: TRBD1 (5 bases). The germline CDR1 and CDR2 sequences are SGHTA and FQGNSA. CDR3 length equals 12 residues. V lost 8 bases to trimming and J lost 10 bases, with 15 bases between them.

The table lists this clonotype with a few counts. This chain's CDR3 is CASSQVQQSNQYF. DNA of the CDR3: TGCGCCAGCAGCCAAGTCCAACAGAGTAATCAGTACTTC. The chain links TRBV4-3 to TRBJ2-7; the D is unclear. CDR1 and CDR2 (germline): LGHNA, YSLEER. V lost 1 base and J 10 bases, leaving 14 bases between the germline ends. This CDR3 comprises 13 residues.

The chain employs TRBV2 and TRBJ1-6; unclear D gene. The length of the CDR3 is 14 residues. Germline V gene sequence: CDR1 SNHLY, CDR2 FYNNEI. Trimming pared 3 bases from V and 10 bases from J, leaving 13 bases between. The CDR3 DNA is TGTGCCAGCAGTGACGGAAGGGTTGGGTCACCCCTCCACTTT. This sequence encodes CASSDGRVGSPLHF.